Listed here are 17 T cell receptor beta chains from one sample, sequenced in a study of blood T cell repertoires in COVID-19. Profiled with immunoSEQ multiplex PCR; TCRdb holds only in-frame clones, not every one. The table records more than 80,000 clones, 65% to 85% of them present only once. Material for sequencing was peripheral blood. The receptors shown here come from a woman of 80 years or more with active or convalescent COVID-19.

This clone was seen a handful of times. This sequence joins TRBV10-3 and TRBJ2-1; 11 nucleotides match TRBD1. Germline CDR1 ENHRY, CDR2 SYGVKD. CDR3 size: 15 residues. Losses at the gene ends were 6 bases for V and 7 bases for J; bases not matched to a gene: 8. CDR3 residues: CAISGGQGARNEQFF. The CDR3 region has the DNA TGTGCCATCAGCGGCGGACAGGGGGCGAGAAATGAGCAGTTCTTC.

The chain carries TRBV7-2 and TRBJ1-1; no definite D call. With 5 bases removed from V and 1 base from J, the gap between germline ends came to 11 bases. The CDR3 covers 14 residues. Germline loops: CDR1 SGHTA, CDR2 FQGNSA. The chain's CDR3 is CASSIGRENTEAFF. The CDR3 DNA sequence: TGTGCCAGCAGCATCGGACGGGAGAACACTGAAGCTTTCTTT.

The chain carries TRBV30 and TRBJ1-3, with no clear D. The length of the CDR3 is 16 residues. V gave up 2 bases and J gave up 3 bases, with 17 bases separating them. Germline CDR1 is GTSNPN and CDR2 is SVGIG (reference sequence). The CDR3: CAWSPLEPRGGNTIYF. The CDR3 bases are TGTGCCTGGAGTCCCCTGGAGCCCCGAGGTGGAAACACCATATATTTT.

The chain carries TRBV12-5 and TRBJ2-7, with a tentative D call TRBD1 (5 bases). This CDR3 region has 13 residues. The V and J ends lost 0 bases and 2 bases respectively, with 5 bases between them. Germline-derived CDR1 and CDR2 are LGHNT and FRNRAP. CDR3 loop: CASGLVGAYEQYF. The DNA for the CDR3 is TGTGCTAGTGGTTTGGTAGGGGCCTACGAGCAGTACTTC.

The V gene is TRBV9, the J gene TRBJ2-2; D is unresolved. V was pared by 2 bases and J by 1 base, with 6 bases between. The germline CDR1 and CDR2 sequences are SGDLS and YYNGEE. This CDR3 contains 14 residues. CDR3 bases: TGTGCCAGCAGCGTCCTAGGGAACACCGGGGAGCTGTTTTTT. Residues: CASSVLGNTGELFF. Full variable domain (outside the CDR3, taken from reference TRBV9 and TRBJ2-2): DSGVTQTPKHLITATGQRVTLRCSPRSGDLSVYWYQQSLDQGLQFLIQYYNGEERAKGNILERFSAQQFPDLHSELNLSSLELGDSALYFCASSVLGNTGELFFGEGSRLTVL.

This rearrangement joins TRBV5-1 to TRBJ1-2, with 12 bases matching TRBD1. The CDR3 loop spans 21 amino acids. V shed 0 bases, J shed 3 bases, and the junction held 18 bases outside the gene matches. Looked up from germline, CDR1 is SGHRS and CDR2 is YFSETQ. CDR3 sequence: CASSLDRAGQGAPTRDYGYTF. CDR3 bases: TGCGCCAGCAGCTTGGATAGGGCGGGACAGGGGGCCCCAACCCGAGACTATGGCTACACCTTC.

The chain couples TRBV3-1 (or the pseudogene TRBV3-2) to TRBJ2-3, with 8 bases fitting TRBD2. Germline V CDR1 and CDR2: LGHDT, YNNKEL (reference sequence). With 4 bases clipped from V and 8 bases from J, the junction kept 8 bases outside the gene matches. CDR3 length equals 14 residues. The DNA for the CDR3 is TGTGCCAGCAGCCCTCGGGGGGGCCTCGGTACGCAGTATTTT. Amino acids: CASSPRGGLGTQYF.

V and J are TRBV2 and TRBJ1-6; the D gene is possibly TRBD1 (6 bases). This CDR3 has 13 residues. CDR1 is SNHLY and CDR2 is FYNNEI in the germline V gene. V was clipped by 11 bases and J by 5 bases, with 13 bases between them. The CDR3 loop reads CASHRADNSPLHF. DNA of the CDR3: TGTGCCTCCCACAGGGCAGATAATTCACCCCTCCACTTT.

CDR3 sequence reads: CASSQETPGISDTQYF. The DNA of the CDR3 is TGTGCCAGCAGCCAAGAAACGCCAGGGATTTCGGATACGCAGTATTTT. This sequence joins TRBV14 and TRBJ2-3, with TRBD1 as a possible D gene (5 bases). The CDR3 is 16 residues long. The germline CDR1 and CDR2 sequences are SGHDN and FVKESK. Trimming removed 0 bases from V and 6 bases from J, with 16 bases in between.

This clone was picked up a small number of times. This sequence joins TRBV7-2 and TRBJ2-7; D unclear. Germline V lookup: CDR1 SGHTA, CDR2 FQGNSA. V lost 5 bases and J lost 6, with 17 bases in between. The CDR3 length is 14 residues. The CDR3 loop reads CASSPSGSGSEQYF. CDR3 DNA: TGTGCCAGCAGCCCCTCCGGGTCGGGTTCCGAGCAGTACTTC. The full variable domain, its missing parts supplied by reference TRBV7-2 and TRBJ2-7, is GAGVSQSPSNKVTEKGKDVELRCDPISGHTALYWYRQSLGQGLEFLIYFQGNSAPDKSGLPSDRFSAERTGGSVSTLTIQRTQQEDSAVYLCASSPSGSGSEQYFGPGTRLTVT.

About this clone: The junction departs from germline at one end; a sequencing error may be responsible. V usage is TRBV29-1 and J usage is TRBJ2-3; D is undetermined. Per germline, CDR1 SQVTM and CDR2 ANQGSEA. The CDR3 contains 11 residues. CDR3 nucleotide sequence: TGCAGCGTTGAAGACCTTCGAGCGTTCAATTTT. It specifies CSVEDLRAFNF.

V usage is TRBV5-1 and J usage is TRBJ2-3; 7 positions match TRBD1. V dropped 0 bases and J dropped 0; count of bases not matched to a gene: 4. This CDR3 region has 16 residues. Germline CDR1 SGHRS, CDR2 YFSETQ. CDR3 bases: TGCGCCAGCAGCTTGGAGGGGGCACCTAGCACAGATACGCAGTATTTT. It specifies CASSLEGAPSTDTQYF. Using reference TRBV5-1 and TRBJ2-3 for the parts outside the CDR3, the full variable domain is KAGVTQTPRYLIKTRGQQVTLSCSPISGHRSVSWYQQTPGQGLQFLFEYFSETQRNKGNFPGRFSGRQFSNSRSEMNVSTLELGDSALYLCASSLEGAPSTDTQYFGPGTRLTVL.

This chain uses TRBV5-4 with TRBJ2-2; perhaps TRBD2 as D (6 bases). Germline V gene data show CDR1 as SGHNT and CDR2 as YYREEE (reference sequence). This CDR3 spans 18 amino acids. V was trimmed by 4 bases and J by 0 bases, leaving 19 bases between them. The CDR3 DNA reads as TGTGCCAGCAGCCCGATGGGACGGGGGAGGTCGAACACCGGGGAGCTGTTTTTT. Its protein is CASSPMGRGRSNTGELFF. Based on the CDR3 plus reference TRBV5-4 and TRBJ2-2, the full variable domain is ETGVTQSPTHLIKTRGQQVTLRCSSQSGHNTVSWYQQALGQGPQFIFQYYREEENGRGNFPPRFSGLQFPNYSSELNVNALELDDSALYLCASSPMGRGRSNTGELFFGEGSRLTVL.

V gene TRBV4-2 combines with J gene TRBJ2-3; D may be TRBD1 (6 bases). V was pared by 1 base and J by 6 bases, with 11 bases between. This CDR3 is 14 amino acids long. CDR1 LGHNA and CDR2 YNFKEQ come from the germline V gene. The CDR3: CASSQVSGADTQYF. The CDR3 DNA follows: TGTGCCAGCAGCCAAGTATCAGGGGCGGATACGCAGTATTTT.

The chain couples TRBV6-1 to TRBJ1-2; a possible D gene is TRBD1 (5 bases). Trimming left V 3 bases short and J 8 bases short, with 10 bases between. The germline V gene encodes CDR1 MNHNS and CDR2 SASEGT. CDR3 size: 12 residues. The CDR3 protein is CASSDSGMGYTF. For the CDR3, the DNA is TGTGCCAGCAGTGATTCAGGGATGGGCTACACCTTC.

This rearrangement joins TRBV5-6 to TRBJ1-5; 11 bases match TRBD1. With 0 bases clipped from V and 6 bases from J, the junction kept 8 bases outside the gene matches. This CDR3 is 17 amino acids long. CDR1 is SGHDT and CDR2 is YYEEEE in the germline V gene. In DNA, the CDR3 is TGTGCCAGCAGCTTGGGTCGCGGACAGGGGGCTAGTCAGCCCCAGCATTTT. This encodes CASSLGRGQGASQPQHF.

The CDR3 loop is CASSPSRYSYEQYF. The CDR3 DNA sequence: TGTGCCAGCTCACCAAGCCGGTATTCCTACGAGCAGTACTTC. The chain employs TRBV18 and TRBJ2-7; D unresolved. CDR3 length: 14 amino acids. Germline CDR1 KGHSH, CDR2 LQKENI. Trimming stripped 2 bases from V and 1 base from J, with 9 bases between.